This T cell receptor beta chain was obtained from a study of long-term antiretroviral therapy in people with HIV. Germline CDR1 is MNHNY and CDR2 is SVGAGI (reference sequence). The V gene end was trimmed by 1 base and the J gene end by 6 bases; junction bases not matched to a gene: 5. This CDR3 region has 15 residues. Investigators performed immunoSEQ version v3.0 at survey level. Using immunoSEQ multiplex PCR, the repertoire was profiled, and TCRdb retains in-frame clones only, with some absent. The sample includes around 21,000 clones, roughly 80% of them seen just once. The sample in question was unsorted PBMCs, obtained 0.2 years after starting antiretroviral therapy. The receptor comes from a young woman with HIV. The chain recombines TRBV6-6 with TRBJ1-1; 10 bases align to TRBD1. CDR3 in DNA: TGTGCCAGCAGTTACTGGACAGGGGGTGACGCTGAAGCTTTCTTT. Its protein is CASSYWTGGDAEAFF.